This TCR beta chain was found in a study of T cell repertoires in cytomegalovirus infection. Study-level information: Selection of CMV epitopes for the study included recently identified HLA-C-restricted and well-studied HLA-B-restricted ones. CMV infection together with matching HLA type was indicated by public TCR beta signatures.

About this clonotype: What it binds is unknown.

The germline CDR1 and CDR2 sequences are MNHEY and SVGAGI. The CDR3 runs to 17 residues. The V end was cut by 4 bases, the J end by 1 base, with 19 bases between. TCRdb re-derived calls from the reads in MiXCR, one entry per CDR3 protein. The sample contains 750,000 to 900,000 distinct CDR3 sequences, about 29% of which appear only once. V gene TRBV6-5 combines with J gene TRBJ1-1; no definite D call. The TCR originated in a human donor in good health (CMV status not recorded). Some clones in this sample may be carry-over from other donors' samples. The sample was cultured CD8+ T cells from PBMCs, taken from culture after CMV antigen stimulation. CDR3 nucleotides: TGTGCCAGCAGTTTCTATATCGGGCCGCCTGGGAACACTGAAGCTTTCTTT. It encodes CASSFYIGPPGNTEAFF.